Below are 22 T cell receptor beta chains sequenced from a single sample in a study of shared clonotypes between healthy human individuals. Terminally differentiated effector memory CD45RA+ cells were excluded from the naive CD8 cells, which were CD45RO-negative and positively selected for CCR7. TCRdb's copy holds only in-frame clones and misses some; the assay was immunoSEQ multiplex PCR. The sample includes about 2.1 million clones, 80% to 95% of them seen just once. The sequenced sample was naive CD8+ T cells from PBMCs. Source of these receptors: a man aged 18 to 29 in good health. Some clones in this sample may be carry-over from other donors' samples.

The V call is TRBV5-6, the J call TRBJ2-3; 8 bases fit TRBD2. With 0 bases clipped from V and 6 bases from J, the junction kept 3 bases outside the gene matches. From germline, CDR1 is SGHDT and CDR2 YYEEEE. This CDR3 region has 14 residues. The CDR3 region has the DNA TGTGCCAGCAGCTTGGCGGGACTAGAGGATACGCAGTATTTT. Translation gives CASSLAGLEDTQYF.

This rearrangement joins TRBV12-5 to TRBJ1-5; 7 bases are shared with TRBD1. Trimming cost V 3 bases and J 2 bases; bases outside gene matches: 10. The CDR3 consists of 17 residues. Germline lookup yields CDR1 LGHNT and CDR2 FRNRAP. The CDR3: CASGFGTADEGNQPQHF. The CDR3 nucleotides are TGTGCTAGTGGTTTTGGGACAGCCGACGAGGGCAATCAGCCCCAGCATTTT.

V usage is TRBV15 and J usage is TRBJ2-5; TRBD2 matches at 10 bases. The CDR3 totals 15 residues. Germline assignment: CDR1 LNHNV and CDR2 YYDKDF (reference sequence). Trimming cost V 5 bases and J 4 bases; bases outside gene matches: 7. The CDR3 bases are TGTGCCACCAGCTGGCTAGCGGGAGAGGGAGAGACCCAGTACTTC. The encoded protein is CATSWLAGEGETQYF.

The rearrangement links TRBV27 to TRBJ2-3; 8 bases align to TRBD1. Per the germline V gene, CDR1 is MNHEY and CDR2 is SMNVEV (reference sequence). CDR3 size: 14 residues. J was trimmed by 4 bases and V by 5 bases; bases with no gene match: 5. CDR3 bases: TGTGCCAGCAGTCGGACAGGGAGCGCAGATACGCAGTATTTT. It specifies CASSRTGSADTQYF.

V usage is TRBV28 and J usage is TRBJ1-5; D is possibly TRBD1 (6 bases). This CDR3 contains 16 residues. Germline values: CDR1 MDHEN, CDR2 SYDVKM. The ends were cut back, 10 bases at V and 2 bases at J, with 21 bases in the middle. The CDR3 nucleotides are TGTGCCACCAAAGGGGGAGCTCCCTTGGGCAATCAGCCCCAGCATTTT. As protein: CATKGGAPLGNQPQHF.

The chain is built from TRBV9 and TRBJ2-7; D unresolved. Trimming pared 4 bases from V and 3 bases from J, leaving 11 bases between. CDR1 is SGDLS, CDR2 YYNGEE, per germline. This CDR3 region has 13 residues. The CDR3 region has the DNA TGTGCCAGCAGCCCCCCATCAGACTACGAGCAGTACTTC. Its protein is CASSPPSDYEQYF. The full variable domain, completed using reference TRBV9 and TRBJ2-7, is DSGVTQTPKHLITATGQRVTLRCSPRSGDLSVYWYQQSLDQGLQFLIQYYNGEERAKGNILERFSAQQFPDLHSELNLSSLELGDSALYFCASSPPSDYEQYFGPGTRLTVT.

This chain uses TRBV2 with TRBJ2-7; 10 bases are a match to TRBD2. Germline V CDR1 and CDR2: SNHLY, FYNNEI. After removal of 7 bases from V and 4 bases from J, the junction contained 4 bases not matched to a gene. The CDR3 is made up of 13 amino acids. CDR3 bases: TGTGCCAGCACTAGCGGGAGAAGGTACGAGCAGTACTTC. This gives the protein CASTSGRRYEQYF. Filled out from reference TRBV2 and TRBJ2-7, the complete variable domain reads EPEVTQTPSHQVTQMGQEVILRCVPISNHLYFYWYRQILGQKVEFLVSFYNNEISEKSEIFDDQFSVERPDGSNFTLKIRSTKLEDSAMYFCASTSGRRYEQYFGPGTRLTVT.

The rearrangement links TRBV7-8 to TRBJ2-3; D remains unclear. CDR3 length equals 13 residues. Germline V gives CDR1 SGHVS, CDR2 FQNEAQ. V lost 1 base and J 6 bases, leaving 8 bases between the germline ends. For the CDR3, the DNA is TGTGCCAGCAGCTTAGAGAGGCGGGATACGCAGTATTTT. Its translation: CASSLERRDTQYF.

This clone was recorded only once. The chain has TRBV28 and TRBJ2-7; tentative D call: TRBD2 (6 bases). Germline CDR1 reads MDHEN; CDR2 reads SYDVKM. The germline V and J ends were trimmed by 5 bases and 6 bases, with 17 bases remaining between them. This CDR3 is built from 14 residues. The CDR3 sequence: CASSHTIPGSEQYF. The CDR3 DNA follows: TGTGCCAGCAGTCACACTATACCCGGGAGCGAGCAGTACTTC.

CDR3 coding DNA: TGTGCCAGTAGTCTATTCTGGACAGGGCCTGCCAATCAGCCCCAGCATTTT. It is translated as CASSLFWTGPANQPQHF. This chain joins TRBV19 and TRBJ1-5, with TRBD1 matching 8 bases. V dropped 5 bases and J dropped 3; count of bases not matched to a gene: 12. This CDR3 is 17 amino acids long. CDR1 is LNHDA, CDR2 SQIVND, per germline (reference sequence).

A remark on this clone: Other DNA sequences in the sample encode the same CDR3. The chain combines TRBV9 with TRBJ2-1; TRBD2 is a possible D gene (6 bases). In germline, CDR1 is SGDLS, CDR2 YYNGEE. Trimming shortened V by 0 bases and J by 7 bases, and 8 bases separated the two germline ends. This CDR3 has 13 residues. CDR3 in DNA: TGTGCCAGCAGCGTAGCTCGGGGGAATGAGCAGTTCTTC. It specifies CASSVARGNEQFF.

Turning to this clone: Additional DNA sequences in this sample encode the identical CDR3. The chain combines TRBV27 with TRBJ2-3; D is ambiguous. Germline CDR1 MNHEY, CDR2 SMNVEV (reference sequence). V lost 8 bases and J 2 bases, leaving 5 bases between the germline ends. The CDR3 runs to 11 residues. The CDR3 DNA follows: TGTGCCAGCTCAAACACAGATACGCAGTATTTT. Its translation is CASSNTDTQYF.

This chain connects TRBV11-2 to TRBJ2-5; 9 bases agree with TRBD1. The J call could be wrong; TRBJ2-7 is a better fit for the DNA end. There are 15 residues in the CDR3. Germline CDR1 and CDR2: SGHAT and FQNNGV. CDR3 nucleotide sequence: TGTGCCAGCAGCGACAGGGACAGGGCCCGGGACGAGCAGTACTTC. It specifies CASSDRDRARDEQYF.

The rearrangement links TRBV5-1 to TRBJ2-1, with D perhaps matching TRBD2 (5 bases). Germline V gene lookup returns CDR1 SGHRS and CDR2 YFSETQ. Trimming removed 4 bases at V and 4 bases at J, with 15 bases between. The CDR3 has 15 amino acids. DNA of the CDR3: TGCGCCAGCAGCCCGGAGGATTCGTCGTACAATGAGCAGTTCTTC. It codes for CASSPEDSSYNEQFF.

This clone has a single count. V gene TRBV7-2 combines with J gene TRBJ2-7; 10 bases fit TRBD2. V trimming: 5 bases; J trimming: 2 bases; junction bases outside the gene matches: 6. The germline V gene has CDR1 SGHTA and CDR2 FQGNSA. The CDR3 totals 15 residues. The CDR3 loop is CASSRGLAPTYEQYF. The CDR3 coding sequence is TGTGCCAGCAGCCGGGGACTAGCGCCAACCTACGAGCAGTACTTC.

CDR3 in DNA: TGTGCCAGCAGCGACGGGCCCACTACGGACGAGCAGTACTTC. As protein: CASSDGPTTDEQYF. V is TRBV2 and J is TRBJ2-7; D ambiguous. The length of the CDR3 is 14 residues. Germline CDR1 reads SNHLY; CDR2 reads FYNNEI. Trimming shortened V by 6 bases and J by 5 bases, and 17 bases separated the two germline ends. The whole variable domain, filled in from reference TRBV2 and TRBJ2-7, reads EPEVTQTPSHQVTQMGQEVILRCVPISNHLYFYWYRQILGQKVEFLVSFYNNEISEKSEIFDDQFSVERPDGSNFTLKIRSTKLEDSAMYFCASSDGPTTDEQYFGPGTRLTVT.

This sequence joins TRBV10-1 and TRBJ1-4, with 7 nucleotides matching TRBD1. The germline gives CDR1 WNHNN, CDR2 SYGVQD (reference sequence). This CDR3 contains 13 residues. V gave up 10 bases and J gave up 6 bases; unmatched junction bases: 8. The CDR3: CATPKGADEKLFF. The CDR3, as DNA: TGCGCCACCCCTAAGGGGGCCGATGAAAAACTGTTTTTT.

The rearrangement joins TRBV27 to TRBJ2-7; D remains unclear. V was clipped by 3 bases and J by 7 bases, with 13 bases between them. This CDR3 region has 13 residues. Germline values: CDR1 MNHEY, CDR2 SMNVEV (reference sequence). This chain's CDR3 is CASSFGVMWEQYF. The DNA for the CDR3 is TGTGCCAGCAGTTTTGGGGTAATGTGGGAGCAGTACTTC.

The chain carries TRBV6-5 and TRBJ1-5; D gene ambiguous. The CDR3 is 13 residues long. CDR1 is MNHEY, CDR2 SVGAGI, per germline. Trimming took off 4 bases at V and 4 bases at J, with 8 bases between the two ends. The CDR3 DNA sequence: TGTGCCAGCAGTTGGTCGGGGAATCAGCCCCAGCATTTT. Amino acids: CASSWSGNQPQHF.

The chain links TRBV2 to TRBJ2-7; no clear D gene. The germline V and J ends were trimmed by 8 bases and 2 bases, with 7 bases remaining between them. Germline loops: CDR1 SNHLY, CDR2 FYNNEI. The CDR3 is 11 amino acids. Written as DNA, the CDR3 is TGTGCCAGCGAAGCCGCCTACGAGCAGTACTTC. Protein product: CASEAAYEQYF.

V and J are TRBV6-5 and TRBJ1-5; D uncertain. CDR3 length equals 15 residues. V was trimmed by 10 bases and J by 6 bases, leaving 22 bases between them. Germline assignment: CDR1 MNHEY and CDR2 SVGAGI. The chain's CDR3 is CAIHNPRRNSQPQHF. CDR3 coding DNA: TGTGCCATCCACAACCCGAGGAGGAATTCTCAGCCCCAGCATTTT.

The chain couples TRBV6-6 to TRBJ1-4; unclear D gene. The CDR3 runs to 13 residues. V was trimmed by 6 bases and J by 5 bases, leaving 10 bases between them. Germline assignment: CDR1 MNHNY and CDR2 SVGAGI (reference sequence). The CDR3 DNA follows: TGTGCCAGCAGGGAAGGAGGAAATGAAAAACTGTTTTTT. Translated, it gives CASREGGNEKLFF.